A selection of T cell receptor beta chains follows, all from one sample in a study of blood T cell repertoires in COVID-19. Assay used: immunoSEQ multiplex PCR; TCRdb lists only in-frame clones, some missing. The sample lists roughly 440,000 clones, roughly 88% occurring once. Material for sequencing was peripheral blood. The origin of the receptors is a woman between 45 and 65 years old with COVID-19, enrolled during active disease. Each CDR3 is given with its conserved first and last residue. Fields, in order: CDR3 DNA, CDR3 protein, CDR3 length, J gene, clone size, V gene, D gene. A D gene is named only where the DNA matches it firmly. The size of a clone is reported for some rows only, either as once, few or many, or as a class for expanded clones.

DNA: TGTGCCACCACCAAAGAGGAGGGGGCGGAAGCTTTCTTT
CDR3: CATTKEEGAEAFF
length: 13
J: TRBJ1-1
size: -
V: TRBV15
D: TRBD1

DNA: TGTGCCAGCAGCCAGGGCGGGGCGGGAGATACGCAGTATTTT
CDR3: CASSQGGAGDTQYF
length: 14
J: TRBJ2-3
size: -
V: TRBV5-6
D: -

DNA: TGTGCCAGCAGCTTACAGGGGATCGTGGGTAATGAGCAGTTCTTC
CDR3: CASSLQGIVGNEQFF
length: 15
J: TRBJ2-1
size: -
V: TRBV11-3
D: -

DNA: TGTGCCAGCAGCTTCGGTACAGGGGGCTACGAGCAGTACTTC
CDR3: CASSFGTGGYEQYF
length: 14
J: TRBJ2-7
size: -
V: TRBV5-5
D: TRBD1

DNA: TGTGCCAGCAGCCAAGTGGAGTTTAGTAGCGGCCGCGTTGAGCAGTTCTTC
CDR3: CASSQVEFSSGRVEQFF
length: 17
J: TRBJ2-1
size: -
V: TRBV3-1/TRBV3-2
D: -

DNA: TGTGCCAGCAGCCAAGCGGGCGGACAGGGCTATGGCTACACCTTT
CDR3: CASSQAGGQGYGYTF
length: 15
J: TRBJ1-2
size: -
V: TRBV3-1/TRBV3-2
D: TRBD1

DNA: TGCGCCAGCAGCTTGGCAGGGGCGAGCTACAATGAGCAGTTCTTC
CDR3: CASSLAGASYNEQFF
length: 15
J: TRBJ2-1
size: once
V: TRBV5-1
D: -

DNA: TGTGCCATCAAGCAGGGAACTAATGAAAAACTGTTTTTT
CDR3: CAIKQGTNEKLFF
length: 13
J: TRBJ1-4
size: -
V: TRBV10-3
D: -

DNA: TGCGCCAGCAGCTTGGGGCACAGTCGAGAAAAACTGTTTTTT
CDR3: CASSLGHSREKLFF
length: 14
J: TRBJ1-4
size: -
V: TRBV5-1
D: -

DNA: TGTGCCAGCAGTCCCCTTGGGGGACAGGGGTCGGGACAGCCCCAGCATTTT
CDR3: CASSPLGGQGSGQPQHF
length: 17
J: TRBJ1-5
size: -
V: TRBV6-6
D: TRBD1